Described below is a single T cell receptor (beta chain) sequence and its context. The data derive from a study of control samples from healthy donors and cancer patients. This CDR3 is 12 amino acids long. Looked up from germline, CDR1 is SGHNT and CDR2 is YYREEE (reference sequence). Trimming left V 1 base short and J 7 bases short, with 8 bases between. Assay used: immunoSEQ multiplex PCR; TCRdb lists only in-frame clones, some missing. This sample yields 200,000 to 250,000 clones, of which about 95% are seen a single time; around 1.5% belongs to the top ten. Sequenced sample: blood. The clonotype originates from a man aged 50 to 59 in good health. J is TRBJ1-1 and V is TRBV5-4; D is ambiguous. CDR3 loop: CASSLSGHEAFF. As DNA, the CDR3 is TGTGCCAGCAGCTTGTCGGGCCATGAAGCTTTCTTT.